The subject of this entry is one T cell receptor beta chain. This record comes from a study of blood T cell repertoires in COVID-19. Overall study: Samples representing acute and convalescent COVID-19 were sourced from the United States, Italy and Spain. PBMCs, B-cell-depleted T cells, or T cells were the source of the cDNA or gDNA that made up the material.

Authors' analysis steps: Using reference gene primer amplification, nucleated cell counts were estimated. Sequenced by immunoSEQ multiplex PCR; TCRdb stores in-frame clones only, minus some. V and J calls and clone size come straight from that table; D and trimming were deduced from the DNA. The sample includes approximately 170,000 clones, approximately 86% seen only once; the top ten take roughly 8.7%. The CDR3 is 15 residues long. The V and J ends lost 1 base and 8 bases respectively, with 14 bases between them. Germline V gene sequence: CDR1 KGHSH, CDR2 LQKENI. Specimen: peripheral blood. The rearrangement joins TRBV18 to TRBJ1-4, with TRBD1 as a possible D gene (5 bases). The sequence derives from a man over 45 with active or convalescent COVID-19. The CDR3 DNA is TGTGCCAGCTCACCACGGGACCCCCGGGGGGAAAAACTGTTTTTT. As protein: CASSPRDPRGEKLFF.